The 12 T cell receptor beta chains in this list originate from one sample, sequenced in a study of cytomegalovirus exposure and HLA in healthy donors. Primers for the PCR totalled 60 Vbeta and 13 Jbeta. The assay was immunoSEQ multiplex PCR, and TCRdb's table has in-frame clones only and misses some. The data contain 100,000 or so clones, around 80% of them singletons. Sequences were obtained from PBMCs. These receptors were collected from a man in his forties in good health and CMV-seropositive.

This clone has a handful of counts. In DNA, the CDR3 is TGTGCCAGCAGCGTAGATCGGAACTATGGCTACACCTTC. This sequence encodes CASSVDRNYGYTF. The genes are TRBV9 and TRBJ1-2; D is undetermined. Trimming removed 0 bases at V and 2 bases at J, with 5 bases between. The CDR3 has 13 amino acids. Germline V gene sequence: CDR1 SGDLS, CDR2 YYNGEE.

This chain connects TRBV15 to TRBJ2-1; 7 bases are a match to TRBD2. CDR3 size: 14 residues. Germline V gives CDR1 LNHNV, CDR2 YYDKDF (reference sequence). V lost 0 bases and J lost 9; bases outside the gene matches: 5. The CDR3 loop is CATSRELAALEQFF. The CDR3 bases are TGTGCCACCAGCAGAGAGCTAGCGGCGCTTGAGCAGTTCTTC.

This clone came up once. V usage is TRBV19 and J usage is TRBJ2-3, with D maybe TRBD2 (6 bases). Between the trimmed V and J ends, which lost 0 bases and 3 bases, there was a span of 13 bases. Germline CDR1 and CDR2: LNHDA and SQIVND (reference sequence). This CDR3 has 16 residues. The DNA of the CDR3 is TGTGCCAGTAGTATAGAGAGGCGGGGCAGGACAGATACGCAGTATTTT. As protein: CASSIERRGRTDTQYF.

The chain recombines TRBV4-2 with TRBJ2-5; weak D call: TRBD2 (5 bases). The germline gives CDR1 LGHNA, CDR2 YNFKEQ. The CDR3 consists of 18 residues. V was trimmed by 0 bases and J by 3 bases, leaving 20 bases between them. The CDR3 spells CASSQDLYSVPGKETQYF. In DNA, the CDR3 is TGTGCCAGCAGCCAAGATCTGTATTCCGTCCCGGGGAAAGAGACCCAGTACTTC.

The chain uses TRBV2 and TRBJ2-7; D might be TRBD1 (5 bases). Trimming cost V 11 bases and J 1 base, with 12 bases left between them. Per the germline V gene, CDR1 is SNHLY and CDR2 is FYNNEI. The CDR3 covers 12 residues. CDR3: CASSTVSYEQYF. In DNA form, the CDR3 reads TGTGCCTCGTCGACAGTTTCCTACGAGCAGTACTTC.

V is TRBV28 and J is TRBJ2-7, with TRBD1 as a possible D gene (6 bases). This CDR3 has 12 residues. Trimming left V 4 bases short and J 9 bases short, with 13 bases between. Germline lookup yields CDR1 MDHEN and CDR2 SYDVKM. CDR3 in amino acids: CASSYGTLGQYF. The CDR3 region has the DNA TGTGCCAGCAGTTATGGGACACTGGGGCAGTACTTC.

This clone was detected once. V and J are TRBV4-2 and TRBJ2-6; TRBD1 matches 11 bases. The V gene's germline CDR1 is LGHNA and CDR2 YNFKEQ. The CDR3 has 20 amino acids. Losses at the gene ends were 2 bases for V and 0 bases for J; bases not matched to a gene: 9. The CDR3 protein is CASSQHGQGATFSGANVLTF. For the CDR3, the DNA is TGTGCCAGCAGCCAACACGGACAGGGGGCGACCTTCTCTGGGGCCAACGTCCTGACTTTC.

Remarks on this clone: Its ends do not fully match the called genes, so a read error is possible. The chain joins TRBV7-7 to TRBJ2-5; D unresolved. The CDR3 totals 13 residues. Looked up from germline, CDR1 is SSHAT and CDR2 is FNYEAQ (reference sequence). This CDR3 is CASSTWAQETQYF. The CDR3 nucleotides read TGTGCTAGCAGCACCTGGGCCCAAGAGACCCAGTACTTC.

This clone appeared a few times. The chain joins TRBV5-1 to TRBJ2-7; D is uncertain. V lost 5 bases, J lost 2 bases, and 11 bases lay in between. Germline V CDR1 and CDR2: SGHRS, YFSETQ. The CDR3 runs 13 residues. Here the CDR3 DNA reads TGCGCCAGCAGTGGTCCTCTAACCTACGAGCAGTACTTC. It yields the protein CASSGPLTYEQYF.

The V gene is TRBV7-2, the J gene TRBJ2-3; 11 nucleotides agree with TRBD2. Germline lookup yields CDR1 SGHTA and CDR2 FQGNSA. Losses at the gene ends were 5 bases for V and 6 bases for J; bases not matched to a gene: 10. The CDR3 is 16 amino acids. CDR3: CASSSSSGGAGDTQYF. The CDR3 region has the DNA TGTGCCAGCAGCAGTAGTAGCGGGGGGGCAGGCGATACGCAGTATTTT. The full variable domain, with the rest looked up from reference TRBV7-2 and TRBJ2-3, is GAGVSQSPSNKVTEKGKDVELRCDPISGHTALYWYRQSLGQGLEFLIYFQGNSAPDKSGLPSDRFSAERTGGSVSTLTIQRTQQEDSAVYLCASSSSSGGAGDTQYFGPGTRLTVL.

V is TRBV4-1 and J is TRBJ2-5, with 9 bases aligning to TRBD1. CDR3 size: 14 residues. Germline lookup yields CDR1 MGHRA and CDR2 YSYEKL. Trimming took 6 bases from V and 5 from J; bases not matched to a gene: 7. CDR3 nucleotide sequence: TGCGCCAGCAGTCCGGACAGGGGAAGGGAGACCCAGTACTTC. Its protein is CASSPDRGRETQYF.

The table lists this clone with a few counts. This rearrangement joins TRBV13 to TRBJ2-7, with 13 positions matching TRBD2. After removal of 5 bases from V and 4 bases from J, the junction contained 11 bases not matched to a gene. Germline-derived CDR1 and CDR2 are PRHDT and FYEKMQ (reference sequence). The CDR3 runs to 17 residues. The CDR3 sequence is CASSHQGLAGETYEQYF. CDR3 bases: TGTGCCAGCAGCCACCAAGGACTAGCGGGGGAGACTTACGAGCAGTACTTC. The full variable domain, completed using reference TRBV13 and TRBJ2-7, is AAGVIQSPRHLIKEKRETATLKCYPIPRHDTVYWYQQGPGQDPQFLISFYEKMQSDKGSIPDRFSAQQFSDYHSELNMSSLELGDSALYFCASSHQGLAGETYEQYFGPGTRLTVT.